The 5 T cell receptor beta chains in this list originate from one sample, sequenced in a study of technical replicates of blood from a few donors. Assay: immunoSEQ multiplex PCR; the TCRdb copy retains only in-frame clones and omits some. The sample records about 60,000 clones, about 86% being singletons. Sequencing was carried out using PBMCs. The receptors were gathered from a human donor in good health. Some clones in this sample may be carry-over from other donors' samples.

The chain uses TRBV7-8 and TRBJ2-7; D possibly corresponds to TRBD1 (6 bases). The germline V and J ends were trimmed by 1 base and 3 bases, with 13 bases remaining between them. Germline CDR1 is SGHVS and CDR2 is FQNEAQ. There are 15 residues in the CDR3. This CDR3 is CASSLVGAANYEQYF. Written as DNA, the CDR3 is TGTGCCAGCAGCTTAGTGGGGGCAGCGAACTACGAGCAGTACTTC.

The CDR3: CAWSRAGIYEQYF. Written as DNA, the CDR3 is TGTGCCTGGAGCCGGGCGGGAATCTACGAGCAGTACTTC. This chain joins TRBV30 and TRBJ2-7; D is possibly TRBD2 (6 bases). With 3 bases removed from V and 3 bases from J, the gap between germline ends came to 12 bases. Germline CDR1 is GTSNPN and CDR2 is SVGIG (reference sequence). The CDR3 has 13 amino acids.

The chain employs TRBV4-3 and TRBJ1-2; 7 bases match TRBD1. Per germline, CDR1 LGHNA and CDR2 YSLEER. CDR3 length: 14 amino acids. V shed 3 bases and J 3 bases; nucleotides not matched to a gene: 4. The CDR3 loop reads CASSHGTGDYGYTF. CDR3 in DNA: TGCGCCAGCAGCCACGGAACAGGGGACTATGGCTACACCTTC.

The CDR3 loop is CASSPDRGRSYEQYF. CDR3 nucleotide sequence: TGTGCCAGCAGCCCGGACAGGGGAAGATCCTACGAGCAGTACTTC. The chain carries TRBV7-2 and TRBJ2-7; 9 bases fit TRBD1. The V gene end was trimmed by 5 bases and the J gene end by 1 base; junction bases not matched to a gene: 6. Germline CDR1 is SGHTA and CDR2 is FQGNSA. The CDR3 totals 15 residues.

This clone came up a few times. This chain joins TRBV4-3 and TRBJ2-5; possibly TRBD1 for D (6 bases). V gave up 3 bases and J gave up 4 bases, with 12 bases separating them. This CDR3 is 14 amino acids long. CDR1 is LGHNA and CDR2 is YSLEER in the germline V gene. This CDR3 reads CASSQYRESETQYF. For the CDR3, the DNA is TGCGCCAGCAGCCAGTACAGGGAATCAGAGACCCAGTACTTC.